This record covers a single T cell receptor (beta chain). This record comes from a study of blood T cell repertoires in COVID-19. On the study more broadly: Both acute and convalescent COVID-19 samples were obtained from the United States, Italy and Spain. Sources were T cells, B-cell-depleted T cells, or PBMCs; the material itself was cDNA or gDNA.

CDR1 is SNHLY, CDR2 FYNNEI, per germline. The CDR3 spans 16 residues. Trimming removed 4 bases at V and 4 bases at J, with 16 bases between. Authors' methods: It was from reference gene primer amplification that nucleated cell counts were estimated. Sequencing was performed with immunoSEQ multiplex PCR; in TCRdb, only in-frame clones are kept and a portion is missing. That table furnishes V, J and clone size, whereas the DNA furnished D and trimming. Of over 70,000 clones listed, over 80% are singletons. Sequenced: peripheral blood. The receptor's source is a human donor in a cohort sampled during active COVID-19. J is TRBJ2-2 and V is TRBV2, with D maybe TRBD2 (6 bases). DNA of the CDR3: TGTGCCAGCAGTGGCCGGGGCCGGGGAGGCACCGGGGAGCTGTTTTTT. Its protein product is CASSGRGRGGTGELFF.